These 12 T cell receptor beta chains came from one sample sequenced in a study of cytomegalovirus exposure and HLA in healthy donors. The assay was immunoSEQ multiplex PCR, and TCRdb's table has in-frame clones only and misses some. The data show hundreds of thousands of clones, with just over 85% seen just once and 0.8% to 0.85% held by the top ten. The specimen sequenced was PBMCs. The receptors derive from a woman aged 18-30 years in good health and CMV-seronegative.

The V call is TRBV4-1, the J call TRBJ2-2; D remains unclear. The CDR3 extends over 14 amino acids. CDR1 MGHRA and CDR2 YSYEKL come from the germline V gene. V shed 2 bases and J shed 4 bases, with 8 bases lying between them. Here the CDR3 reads CASSQIPGTGELFF. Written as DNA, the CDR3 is TGCGCCAGCAGCCAAATCCCGGGCACCGGGGAGCTGTTTTTT.

CDR3 nucleotides: TGTGCCAGCAGTCCCTGGGGAGTCGGGGAGCTGTTTTTT. Translated, it gives CASSPWGVGELFF. V and J are TRBV28 and TRBJ2-2; D may be TRBD2 (5 bases). V lost 5 bases and J lost 7, with 11 bases in between. This CDR3 has 13 amino acids. Germline-derived CDR1 and CDR2 are MDHEN and SYDVKM.

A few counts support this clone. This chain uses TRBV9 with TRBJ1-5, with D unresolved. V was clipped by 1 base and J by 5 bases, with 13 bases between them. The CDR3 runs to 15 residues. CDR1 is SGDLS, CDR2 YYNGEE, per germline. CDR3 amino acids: CASSVNPLEDQPQHF. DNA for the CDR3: TGTGCCAGCAGCGTAAATCCCTTGGAGGATCAGCCCCAGCATTTT.

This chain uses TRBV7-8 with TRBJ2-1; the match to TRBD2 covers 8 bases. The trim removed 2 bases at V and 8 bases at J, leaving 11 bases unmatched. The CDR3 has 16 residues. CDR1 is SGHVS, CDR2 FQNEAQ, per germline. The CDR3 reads CASSLSRREGLDEQFF. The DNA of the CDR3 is TGTGCCAGCAGCTTAAGTCGACGGGAGGGCCTGGATGAGCAGTTCTTC.

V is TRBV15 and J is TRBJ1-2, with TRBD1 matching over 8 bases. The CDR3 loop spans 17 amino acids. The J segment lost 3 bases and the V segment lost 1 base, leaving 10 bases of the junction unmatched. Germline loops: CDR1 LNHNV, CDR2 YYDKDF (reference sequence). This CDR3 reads CATSRVGQARGYYGYTF. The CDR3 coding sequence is TGTGCCACCAGCAGAGTGGGACAGGCCCGCGGATACTATGGCTACACCTTC.

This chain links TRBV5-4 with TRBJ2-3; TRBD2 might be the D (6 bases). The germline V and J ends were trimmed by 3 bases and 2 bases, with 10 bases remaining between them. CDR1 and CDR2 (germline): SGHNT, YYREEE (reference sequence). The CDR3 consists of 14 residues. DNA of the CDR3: TGTGCCAGCAGCTCGGGACTGATCACAGATACGCAGTATTTT. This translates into CASSSGLITDTQYF.

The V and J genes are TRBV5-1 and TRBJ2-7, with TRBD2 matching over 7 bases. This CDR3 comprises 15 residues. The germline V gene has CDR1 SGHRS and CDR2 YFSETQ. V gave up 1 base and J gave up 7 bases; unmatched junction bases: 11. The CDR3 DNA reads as TGCGCCAGCAGCTTGCGAGGACGCCCGGGAGGAGAGCAGTACTTC. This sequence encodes CASSLRGRPGGEQYF.

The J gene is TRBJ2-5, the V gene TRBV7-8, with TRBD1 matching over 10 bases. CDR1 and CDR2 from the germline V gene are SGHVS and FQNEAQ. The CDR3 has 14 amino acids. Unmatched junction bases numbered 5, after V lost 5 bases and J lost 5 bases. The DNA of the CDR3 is TGTGCCAGCAGCACAGACAGGGGGCGTGAGACCCAGTACTTC. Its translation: CASSTDRGRETQYF. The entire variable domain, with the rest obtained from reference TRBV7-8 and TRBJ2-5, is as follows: GAGVSQSPRYKVAKRGQDVALRCDPISGHVSLFWYQQALGQGPEFLTYFQNEAQLDKSGLPSDRFFAERPEGSVSTLKIQRTQQEDSAVYLCASSTDRGRETQYFGPGTRLLVL.

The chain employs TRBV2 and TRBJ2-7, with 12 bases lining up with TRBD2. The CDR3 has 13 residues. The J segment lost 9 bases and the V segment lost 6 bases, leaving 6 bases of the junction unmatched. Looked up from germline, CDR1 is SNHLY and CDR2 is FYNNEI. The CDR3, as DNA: TGTGCCAGCAGACGGACTAGCGGGGAATCGCAGTACTTC. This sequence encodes CASRRTSGESQYF.

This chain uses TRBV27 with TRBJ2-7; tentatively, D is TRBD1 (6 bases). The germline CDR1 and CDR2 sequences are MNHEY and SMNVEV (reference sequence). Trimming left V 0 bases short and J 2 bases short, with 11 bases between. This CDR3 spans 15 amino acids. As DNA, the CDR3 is TGTGCCAGCAGTTTATCAACAGGGCCTGCCTACGAGCAGTACTTC. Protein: CASSLSTGPAYEQYF.

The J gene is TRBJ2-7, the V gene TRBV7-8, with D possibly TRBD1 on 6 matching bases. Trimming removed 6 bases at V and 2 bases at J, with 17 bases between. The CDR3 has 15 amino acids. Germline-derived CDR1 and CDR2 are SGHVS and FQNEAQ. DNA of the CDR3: TGTGCCAGCAGAGAGGGTACAGGGTTGCCCTACGAGCAGTACTTC. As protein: CASREGTGLPYEQYF.

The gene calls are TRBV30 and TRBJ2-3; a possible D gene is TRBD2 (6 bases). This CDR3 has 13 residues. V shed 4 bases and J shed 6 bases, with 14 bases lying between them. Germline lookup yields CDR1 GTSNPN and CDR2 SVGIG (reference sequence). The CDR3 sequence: CAWNQGGADTQYF. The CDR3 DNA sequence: TGTGCCTGGAATCAGGGCGGGGCGGATACGCAGTATTTT.